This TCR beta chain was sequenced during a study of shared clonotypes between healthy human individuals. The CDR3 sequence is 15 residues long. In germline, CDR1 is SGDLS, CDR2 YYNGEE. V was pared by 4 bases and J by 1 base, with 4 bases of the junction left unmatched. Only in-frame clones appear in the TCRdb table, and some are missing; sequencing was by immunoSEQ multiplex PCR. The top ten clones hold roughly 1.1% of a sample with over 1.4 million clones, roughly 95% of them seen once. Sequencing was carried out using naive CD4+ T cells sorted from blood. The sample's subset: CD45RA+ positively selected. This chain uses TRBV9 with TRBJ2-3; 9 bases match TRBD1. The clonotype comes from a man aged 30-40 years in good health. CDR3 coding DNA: TGTGCCAGCAGCCCTCGGACAGGGGGCACAGATACGCAGTATTTT. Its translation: CASSPRTGGTDTQYF.